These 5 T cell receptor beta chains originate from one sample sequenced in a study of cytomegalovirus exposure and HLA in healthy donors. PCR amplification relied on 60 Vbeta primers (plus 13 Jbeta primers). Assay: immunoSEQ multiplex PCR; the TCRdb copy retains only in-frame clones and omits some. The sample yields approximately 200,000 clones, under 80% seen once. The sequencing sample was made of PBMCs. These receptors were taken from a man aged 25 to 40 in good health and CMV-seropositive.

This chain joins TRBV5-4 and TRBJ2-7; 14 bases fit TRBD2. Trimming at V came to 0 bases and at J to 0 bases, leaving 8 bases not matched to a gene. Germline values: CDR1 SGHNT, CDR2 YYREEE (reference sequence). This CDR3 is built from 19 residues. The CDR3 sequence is CASSLVGLAGGTSSYEQYF. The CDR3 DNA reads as TGTGCCAGCAGCTTGGTCGGACTAGCGGGGGGTACGAGCTCCTACGAGCAGTACTTC. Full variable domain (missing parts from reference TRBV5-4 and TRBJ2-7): ETGVTQSPTHLIKTRGQQVTLRCSSQSGHNTVSWYQQALGQGPQFIFQYYREEENGRGNFPPRFSGLQFPNYSSELNVNALELDDSALYLCASSLVGLAGGTSSYEQYFGPGTRLTVT.

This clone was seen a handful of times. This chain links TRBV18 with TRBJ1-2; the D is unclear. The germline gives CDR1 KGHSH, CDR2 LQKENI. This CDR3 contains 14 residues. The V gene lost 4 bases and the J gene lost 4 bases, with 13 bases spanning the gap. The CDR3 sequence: CASSLETNLYGYTF. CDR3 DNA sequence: TGTGCCAGCTCACTCGAGACAAATCTCTATGGCTACACCTTC.

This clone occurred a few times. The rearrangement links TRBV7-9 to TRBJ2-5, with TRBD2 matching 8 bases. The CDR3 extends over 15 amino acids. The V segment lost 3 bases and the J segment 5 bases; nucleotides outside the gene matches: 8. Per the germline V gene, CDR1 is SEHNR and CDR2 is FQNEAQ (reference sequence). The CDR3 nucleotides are TGTGCCAGCAGCTTCAACGGGGGGGCCGCGGAGACCCAGTACTTC. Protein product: CASSFNGGAAETQYF.

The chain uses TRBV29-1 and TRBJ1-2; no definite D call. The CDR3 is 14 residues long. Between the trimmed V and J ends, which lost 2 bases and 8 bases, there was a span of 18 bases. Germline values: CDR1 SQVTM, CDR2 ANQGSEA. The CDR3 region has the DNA TGCAGCGTTGAATTGCGGAGAGAGTGGAGAGGCTACACCTTC. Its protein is CSVELRREWRGYTF.

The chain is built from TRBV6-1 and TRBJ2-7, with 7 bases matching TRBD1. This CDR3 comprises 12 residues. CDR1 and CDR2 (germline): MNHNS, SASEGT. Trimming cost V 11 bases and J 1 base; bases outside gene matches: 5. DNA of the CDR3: TGTGCCGGAAGGGACAGATCCTACGAGCAGTACTTC. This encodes CAGRDRSYEQYF.